This passage covers 13 T cell receptor beta chains from one sample sequenced in a study of cytotoxic CD8 clonotypes in ibrutinib-treated CLL (dated by TCRdb to about 2021). Libraries came from the immunoSEQ multiplex PCR assay. TCRdb carries this immuneACCESS record with in-frame sequences only. Its versions omit some clonotypes, under half of them owing to an unresolved V gene in the studies checked, with the rest unexplained. This sample comprises 300,000 to 350,000 clones, 80% of them detected only once. Over 5% of the sample is in the top ten clones. Sequencing was performed on PBMCs, taken before ibrutinib treatment. The source of these receptors is a human donor with chronic lymphocytic leukemia.

The chain recombines TRBV18 with TRBJ2-3, with D unclear. This CDR3 contains 15 residues. V lost 4 bases, J lost 2 bases, and 13 bases lay in between. Germline V gene sequence: CDR1 KGHSH, CDR2 LQKENI. In DNA form, the CDR3 reads TGTGCCAGCTCACTACATCTAGGACCCACAGATACGCAGTATTTT. Translating gives CASSLHLGPTDTQYF.

J is TRBJ1-2 and V is TRBV11-2; D is possibly TRBD1 (5 bases). This CDR3 region has 15 residues. The germline V gene encodes CDR1 SGHAT and CDR2 FQNNGV. The V and J ends lost 7 bases and 4 bases respectively, with 19 bases between them. The CDR3 protein is CASTTGRGRSYGYTF. The CDR3 nucleotides are TGTGCCAGCACTACAGGTCGAGGCAGAAGCTATGGCTACACCTTC.

The rearrangement uses TRBV11-3 and TRBJ2-1, with 12 bases fitting TRBD2. Germline V gene sequence: CDR1 SGHNT, CDR2 YENEEA. V was clipped by 5 bases and J by 6 bases; unmatched bases: 8. The CDR3 is 16 amino acids. CDR3 bases: TGTGCCAGCAGCCCCCTAGCGGGAGGGCCTCTCAATGAGCAGTTCTTC. It codes for CASSPLAGGPLNEQFF.

The rearrangement uses TRBV7-2 and TRBJ1-4; D remains unclear. This CDR3 is 13 amino acids long. The germline V gene encodes CDR1 SGHTA and CDR2 FQGNSA. V lost 3 bases and J lost 6, with 8 bases in between. The CDR3 nucleotides are TGTGCCAGCAGCTTTTCAGAAGATGAAAAACTGTTTTTT. Protein sequence: CASSFSEDEKLFF.

The table lists this clone with a few counts. This chain links TRBV4-2 with TRBJ1-1; D gene ambiguous. The CDR3 is made up of 14 amino acids. Germline V gene sequence: CDR1 LGHNA, CDR2 YNFKEQ. V lost 1 base and J 1 base, leaving 7 bases between the germline ends. The DNA for the CDR3 is TGTGCCAGCAGCCAAGTGGCAGGGAACACTGAAGCTTTCTTT. Translated: CASSQVAGNTEAFF.

The chain combines TRBV27 with TRBJ2-1; TRBD2 might be the D (6 bases). The CDR3 spans 13 residues. Trimming cost V 2 bases and J 7 bases, with 9 bases left between them. CDR1 and CDR2 (germline): MNHEY, SMNVEV (reference sequence). For the CDR3, the DNA is TGTGCCAGCAGTTTAGGAGGGTATAATGAGCAGTTCTTC. Translated, it gives CASSLGGYNEQFF.

CDR3 loop: CASSLAGRSSGANVLTF. In DNA form, the CDR3 reads TGCGCCAGCAGCTTGGCGGGACGTAGCTCTGGGGCCAACGTCCTGACTTTC. The chain recombines TRBV5-1 with TRBJ2-6; D possibly uses TRBD1 or TRBD2 (5 bases each). V was pared by 0 bases and J by 0 bases, with 10 bases between. This CDR3 contains 17 residues. Germline V CDR1 and CDR2: SGHRS, YFSETQ.

V gene TRBV6-5 combines with J gene TRBJ1-5, with D tentatively TRBD1 (5 bases). Germline assignment: CDR1 MNHEY and CDR2 SVGAGI. The CDR3 extends over 15 amino acids. The V and J ends lost 4 bases and 8 bases respectively, with 18 bases between them. The CDR3 nucleotides read TGTGCCAGCAGTTCGGCGGGAGGGGAGAGGAAGCCCCAGCATTTT. Amino acid sequence: CASSSAGGERKPQHF.

V gene TRBV19 combines with J gene TRBJ2-5; TRBD1 agrees at 7 bases. Germline lookup yields CDR1 LNHDA and CDR2 SQIVND (reference sequence). V lost 6 bases to trimming and J lost 5 bases; unmatched junction nucleotides: 6. The CDR3 is 13 amino acids. The CDR3 sequence is CASRLGGGETQYF. The CDR3 DNA sequence: TGTGCCAGTAGACTAGGGGGCGGGGAGACCCAGTACTTC. Variable domain in full (rest from reference TRBV19 and TRBJ2-5): DGGITQSPKYLFRKEGQNVTLSCEQNLNHDAMYWYRQDPGQGLRLIYYSQIVNDFQKGDIAEGYSVSREKKESFPLTVTSAQKNPTAFYLCASRLGGGETQYFGPGTRLLVL.

The genes are TRBV5-1 and TRBJ2-7; D ambiguous. Trimming cost V 4 bases and J 3 bases, with 8 bases left between them. The CDR3 covers 12 residues. The germline gives CDR1 SGHRS, CDR2 YFSETQ. For the CDR3, the DNA is TGCGCCAGCAGCCCCTCCGACTACGAGCAGTACTTC. This gives the protein CASSPSDYEQYF. Supplemented by reference TRBV5-1 and TRBJ2-7, the full variable domain reads KAGVTQTPRYLIKTRGQQVTLSCSPISGHRSVSWYQQTPGQGLQFLFEYFSETQRNKGNFPGRFSGRQFSNSRSEMNVSTLELGDSALYLCASSPSDYEQYFGPGTRLTVT.

The rearrangement joins TRBV14 to TRBJ1-2; D is perhaps TRBD1 (6 bases). V lost 1 base and J 4 bases, leaving 7 bases between the germline ends. The CDR3 has 13 residues. Germline V gene data show CDR1 as SGHDN and CDR2 as FVKESK. CDR3 bases: TGTGCCAGCAGCCAAGGAGGGGGCTATGGCTACACCTTC. Translation: CASSQGGGYGYTF. The full variable domain, with the rest looked up from reference TRBV14 and TRBJ1-2, is EAGVTQFPSHSVIEKGQTVTLRCDPISGHDNLYWYRRVMGKEIKFLLHFVKESKQDESGMPNNRFLAERTGGTYSTLKVQPAELEDSGVYFCASSQGGGYGYTFGSGTRLTVV.

V usage is TRBV27 and J usage is TRBJ1-5; D is unresolved. The CDR3 sequence is 16 residues long. The ends were cut back, 3 bases at V and 6 bases at J, with 18 bases in the middle. The germline CDR1 and CDR2 sequences are MNHEY and SMNVEV (reference sequence). The CDR3 DNA reads TGTGCCAGCAGTTTGGTCCCTCCCCCCTCAGCTCAGCCCCAGCATTTT. This sequence encodes CASSLVPPPSAQPQHF.

This clone has a count of ten or more. V gene TRBV2 combines with J gene TRBJ1-2; no definite D call. Germline V lookup: CDR1 SNHLY, CDR2 FYNNEI. Trimming shortened V by 4 bases and J by 6 bases, and 6 bases separated the two germline ends. The CDR3 sequence is 11 residues long. The CDR3 DNA is TGTGCCAGCAGTGCTGTGGATGGCTACACCTTC. Protein sequence: CASSAVDGYTF.